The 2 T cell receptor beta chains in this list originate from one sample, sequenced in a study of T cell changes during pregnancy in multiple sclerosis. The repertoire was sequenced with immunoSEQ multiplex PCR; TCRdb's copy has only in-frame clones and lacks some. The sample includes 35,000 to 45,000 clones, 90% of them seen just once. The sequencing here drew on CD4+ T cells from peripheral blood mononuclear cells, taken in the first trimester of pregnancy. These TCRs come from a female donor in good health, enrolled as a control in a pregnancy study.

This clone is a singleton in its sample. CDR3 bases: TGTGCCAGCAGTTCCCTCGGGCAGGGGGTTTATTCACCCCTCCACTTT. The encoded protein is CASSSLGQGVYSPLHF. This chain connects TRBV6-5 to TRBJ1-6; 7 nucleotides line up with TRBD1. Germline loops: CDR1 MNHEY, CDR2 SVGAGI. CDR3 size: 16 residues. Trimming at V came to 4 bases and at J to 8 bases, leaving 11 bases not matched to a gene.

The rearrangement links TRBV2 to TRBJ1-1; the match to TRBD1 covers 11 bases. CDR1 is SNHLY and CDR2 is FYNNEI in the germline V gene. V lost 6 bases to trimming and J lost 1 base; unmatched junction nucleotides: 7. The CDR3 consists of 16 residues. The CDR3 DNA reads TGTGCCAGCAGCCCGGACAGGGGGCGAAGGAACACTGAAGCTTTCTTT. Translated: CASSPDRGRRNTEAFF.